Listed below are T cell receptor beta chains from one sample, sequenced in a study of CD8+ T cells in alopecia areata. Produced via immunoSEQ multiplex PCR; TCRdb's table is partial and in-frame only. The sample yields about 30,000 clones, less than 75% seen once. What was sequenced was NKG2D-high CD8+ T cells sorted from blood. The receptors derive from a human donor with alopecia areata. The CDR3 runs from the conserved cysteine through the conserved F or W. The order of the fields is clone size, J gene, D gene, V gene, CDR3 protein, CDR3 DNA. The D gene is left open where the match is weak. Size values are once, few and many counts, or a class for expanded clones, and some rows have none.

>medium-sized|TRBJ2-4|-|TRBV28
CASSLAREDKNIQYF
TGTGCCAGCAGTTTAGCCAGGGAGGACAAAAACATTCAGTACTTC
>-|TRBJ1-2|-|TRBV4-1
CASSQAPQGIYGYTF
TGCGCCAGCAGCCAAGCCCCCCAGGGGATCTATGGCTACACCTTC
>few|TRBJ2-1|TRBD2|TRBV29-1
CSVVLTSGSSHEQFF
TGCAGCGTCGTCCTAACTAGCGGGAGCTCGCATGAGCAGTTCTTC
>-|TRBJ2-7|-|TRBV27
CASSLQNSVVGYYEQYF
TGTGCCAGCAGTCTCCAAAATTCCGTGGTGGGATACTACGAGCAGTACTTC
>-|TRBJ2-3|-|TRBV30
CAERGGSTDTQYF
TGTGCCGAAAGGGGCGGGAGCACAGATACGCAGTATTTT
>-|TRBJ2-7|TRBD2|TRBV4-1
CASSQNSAGGTYEQYF
TGCGCCAGCAGCCAAAATTCCGCGGGAGGAACCTACGAGCAGTACTTC
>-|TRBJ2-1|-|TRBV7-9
CASSLSSNEQFF
TGTGCCAGCAGCTTGAGCTCGAATGAGCAGTTCTTC
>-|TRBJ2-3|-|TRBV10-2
CASSETAPMADTQYF
TGCGCCAGCAGTGAAACCGCTCCGATGGCAGATACGCAGTATTTT
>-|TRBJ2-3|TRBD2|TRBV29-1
CSVLWTSGVITDTQYF
TGCAGCGTGCTCTGGACTAGCGGGGTAATTACAGATACGCAGTATTTT
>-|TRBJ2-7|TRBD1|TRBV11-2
CASSSPGQASYEQYF
TGTGCCAGCAGCTCTCCGGGACAGGCGTCCTACGAGCAGTACTTC